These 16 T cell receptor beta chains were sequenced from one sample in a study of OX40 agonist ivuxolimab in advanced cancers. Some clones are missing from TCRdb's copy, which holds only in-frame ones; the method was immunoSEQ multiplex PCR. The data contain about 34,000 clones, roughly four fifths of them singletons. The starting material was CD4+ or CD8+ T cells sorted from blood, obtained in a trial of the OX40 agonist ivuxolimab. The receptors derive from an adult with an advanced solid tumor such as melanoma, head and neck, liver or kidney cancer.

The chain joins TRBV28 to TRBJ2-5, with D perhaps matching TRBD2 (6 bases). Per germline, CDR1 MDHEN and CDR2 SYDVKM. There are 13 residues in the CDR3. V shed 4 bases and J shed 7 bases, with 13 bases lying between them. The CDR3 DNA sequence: TGTGCCAGCAGTTCGCGGACTACTTTGACCCAGTACTTC. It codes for CASSSRTTLTQYF.

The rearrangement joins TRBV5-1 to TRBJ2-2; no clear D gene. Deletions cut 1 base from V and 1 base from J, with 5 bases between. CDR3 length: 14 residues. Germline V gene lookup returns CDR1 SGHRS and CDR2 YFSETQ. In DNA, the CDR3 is TGCGCCAGCAGCTTGCGTCAGAACACCGGGGAGCTGTTTTTT. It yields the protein CASSLRQNTGELFF.

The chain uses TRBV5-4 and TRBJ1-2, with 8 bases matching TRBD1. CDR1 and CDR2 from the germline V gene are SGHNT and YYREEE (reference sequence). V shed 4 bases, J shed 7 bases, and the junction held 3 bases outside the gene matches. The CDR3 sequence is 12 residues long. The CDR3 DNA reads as TGTGCCAGCAGCCTCGGGACAGGTGGCTACACCTTC. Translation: CASSLGTGGYTF.

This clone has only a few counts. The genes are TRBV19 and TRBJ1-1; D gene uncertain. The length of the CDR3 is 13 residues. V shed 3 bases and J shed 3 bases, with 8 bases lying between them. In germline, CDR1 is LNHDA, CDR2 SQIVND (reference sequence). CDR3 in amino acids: CASSIGSDTEAFF. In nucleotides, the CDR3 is TGTGCCAGTAGTATCGGGTCGGACACTGAAGCTTTCTTT.

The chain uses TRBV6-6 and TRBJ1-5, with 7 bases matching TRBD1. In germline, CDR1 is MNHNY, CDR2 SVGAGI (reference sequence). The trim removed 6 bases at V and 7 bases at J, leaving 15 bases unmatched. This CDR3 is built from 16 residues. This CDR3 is CASRRTGAILSQPQHF. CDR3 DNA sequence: TGTGCCAGCAGGAGGACAGGAGCCATACTAAGCCAGCCCCAGCATTTT.

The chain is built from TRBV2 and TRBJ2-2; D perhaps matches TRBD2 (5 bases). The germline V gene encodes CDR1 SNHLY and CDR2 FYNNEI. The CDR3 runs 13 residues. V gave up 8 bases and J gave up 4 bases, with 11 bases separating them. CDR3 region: CASSGRFTGELFF. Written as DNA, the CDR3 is TGTGCCAGCTCGGGAAGGTTCACCGGGGAGCTGTTTTTT.

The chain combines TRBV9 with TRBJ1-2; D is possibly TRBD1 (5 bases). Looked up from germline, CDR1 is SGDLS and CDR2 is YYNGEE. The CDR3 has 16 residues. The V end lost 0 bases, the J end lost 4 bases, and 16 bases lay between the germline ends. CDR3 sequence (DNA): TGTGCCAGCAGCGTAGCTTGGGGGGAGCTCGGCTATGGCTACACCTTC. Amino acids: CASSVAWGELGYGYTF. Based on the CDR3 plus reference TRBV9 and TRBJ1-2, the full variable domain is DSGVTQTPKHLITATGQRVTLRCSPRSGDLSVYWYQQSLDQGLQFLIQYYNGEERAKGNILERFSAQQFPDLHSELNLSSLELGDSALYFCASSVAWGELGYGYTFGSGTRLTVV.

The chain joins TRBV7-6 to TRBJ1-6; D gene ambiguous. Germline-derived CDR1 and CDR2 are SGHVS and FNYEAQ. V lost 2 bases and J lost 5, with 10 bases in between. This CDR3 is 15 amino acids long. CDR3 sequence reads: CASSLLSENNSPLHF. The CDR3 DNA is TGTGCCAGCAGCTTACTGTCAGAGAATAATTCACCCCTCCACTTT.

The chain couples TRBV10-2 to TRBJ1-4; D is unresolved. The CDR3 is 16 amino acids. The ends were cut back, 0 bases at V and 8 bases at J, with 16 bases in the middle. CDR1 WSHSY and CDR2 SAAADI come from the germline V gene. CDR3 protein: CASSESKYRVGEKLFF. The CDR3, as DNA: TGCGCCAGCAGTGAGTCGAAATACCGGGTCGGAGAAAAACTGTTTTTT.

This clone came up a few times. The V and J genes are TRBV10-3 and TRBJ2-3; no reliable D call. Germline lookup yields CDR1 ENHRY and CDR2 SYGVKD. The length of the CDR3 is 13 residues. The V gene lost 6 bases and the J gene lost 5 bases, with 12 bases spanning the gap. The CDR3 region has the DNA TGTGCCATCAGCGACCCATCAGGAGATACGCAGTATTTT. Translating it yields CAISDPSGDTQYF.

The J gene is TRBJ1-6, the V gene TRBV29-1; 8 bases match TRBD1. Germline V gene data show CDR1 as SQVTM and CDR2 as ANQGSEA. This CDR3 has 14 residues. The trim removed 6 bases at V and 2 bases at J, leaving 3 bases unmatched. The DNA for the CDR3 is TGCAGCGTAATGGACAGGGCCTATAATTCACCCCTCCACTTT. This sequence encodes CSVMDRAYNSPLHF.

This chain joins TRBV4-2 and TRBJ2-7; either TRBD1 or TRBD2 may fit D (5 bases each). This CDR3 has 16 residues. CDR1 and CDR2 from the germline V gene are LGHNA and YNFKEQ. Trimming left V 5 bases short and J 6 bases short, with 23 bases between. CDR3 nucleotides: TGTGCCAGCAGCGACCAGGGAGTGGGAGTCTTGAGCGAGCAGTACTTC. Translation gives CASSDQGVGVLSEQYF.

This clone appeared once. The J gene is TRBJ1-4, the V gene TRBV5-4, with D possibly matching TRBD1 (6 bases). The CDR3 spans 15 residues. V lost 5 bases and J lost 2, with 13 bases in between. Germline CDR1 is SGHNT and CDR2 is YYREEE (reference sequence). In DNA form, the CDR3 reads TGTGCCAGCAGTACCTACAGGGAGACTAATGAAAAACTGTTTTTT. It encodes CASSTYRETNEKLFF.

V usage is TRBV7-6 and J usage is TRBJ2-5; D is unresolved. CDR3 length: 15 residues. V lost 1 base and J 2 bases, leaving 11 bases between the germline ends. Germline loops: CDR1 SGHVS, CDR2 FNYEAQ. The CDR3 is CASSLGPLIQETQYF. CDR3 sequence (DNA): TGTGCCAGCAGCTTAGGGCCTTTAATTCAAGAGACCCAGTACTTC. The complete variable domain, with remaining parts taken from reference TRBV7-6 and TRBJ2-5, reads GAGVSQSPRYKVTKRGQDVALRCDPISGHVSLYWYRQALGQGPEFLTYFNYEAQQDKSGLPNDRFSAERPEGSISTLTIQRTEQRDSAMYRCASSLGPLIQETQYFGPGTRLLVL.

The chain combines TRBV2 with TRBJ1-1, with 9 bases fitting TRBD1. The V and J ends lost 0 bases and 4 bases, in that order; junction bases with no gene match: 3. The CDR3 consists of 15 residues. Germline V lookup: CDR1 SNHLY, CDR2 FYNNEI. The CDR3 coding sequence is TGTGCCAGCAGTGAAGCGCCGGGACAGGGCACTGAAGCTTTCTTT. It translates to CASSEAPGQGTEAFF.

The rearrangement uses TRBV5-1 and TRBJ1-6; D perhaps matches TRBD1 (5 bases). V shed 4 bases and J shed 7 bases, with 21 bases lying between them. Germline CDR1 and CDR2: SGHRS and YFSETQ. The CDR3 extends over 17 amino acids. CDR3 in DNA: TGCGCCAGCAGCCCAACGGCGCAGGGTCTGGGAAATTCACCCCTCCACTTT. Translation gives CASSPTAQGLGNSPLHF. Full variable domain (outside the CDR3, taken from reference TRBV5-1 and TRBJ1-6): KAGVTQTPRYLIKTRGQQVTLSCSPISGHRSVSWYQQTPGQGLQFLFEYFSETQRNKGNFPGRFSGRQFSNSRSEMNVSTLELGDSALYLCASSPTAQGLGNSPLHFGNGTRLTVT.